These 5 T cell receptor beta chains originate from one sample sequenced in a study of cytomegalovirus exposure and HLA in healthy donors. PCR primers comprised 60 Vbeta and 13 Jbeta primers. Sequencing used immunoSEQ multiplex PCR; TCRdb keeps in-frame clones, though not all of them. The sample has roughly 45,000 clones; 60% to 85% are singletons. The sample comprised PBMCs. These receptors all stem from a man aged 25 to 45 in good health and CMV-seronegative.

This chain links TRBV5-6 with TRBJ2-5; D unclear. The DNA end is more similar to TRBJ2-7, so the J call may be wrong. The CDR3 sequence is 13 residues long. The germline gives CDR1 SGHDT, CDR2 YYEEEE. CDR3 DNA: TGTGCCAGCAGCTTTATCTACTCCTACGAGCAGTACTTC. This gives the protein CASSFIYSYEQYF.

This chain joins TRBV28 and TRBJ2-3; 8 bases are shared with TRBD1. This CDR3 comprises 15 residues. The germline CDR1 and CDR2 sequences are MDHEN and SYDVKM. V trimming: 5 bases; J trimming: 3 bases; junction bases outside the gene matches: 7. CDR3 sequence reads: CASSPGTGNTDTQYF. For the CDR3, the DNA is TGTGCCAGCAGTCCAGGGACAGGCAATACAGATACGCAGTATTTT.

This clone was found once. This chain links TRBV2 with TRBJ2-7, with 8 bases identical to TRBD1. Germline lookup yields CDR1 SNHLY and CDR2 FYNNEI. The CDR3 extends over 14 amino acids. V gave up 0 bases and J gave up 3 bases; unmatched junction bases: 1. Here the CDR3 DNA reads TGTGCCAGCAGTGAAGCAACAGGGGGCTACGAGCAGTACTTC. Encoded protein: CASSEATGGYEQYF. Based on the CDR3 plus reference TRBV2 and TRBJ2-7, the full variable domain is EPEVTQTPSHQVTQMGQEVILRCVPISNHLYFYWYRQILGQKVEFLVSFYNNEISEKSEIFDDQFSVERPDGSNFTLKIRSTKLEDSAMYFCASSEATGGYEQYFGPGTRLTVT.

The V call is TRBV6-5, the J call TRBJ2-2, with D possibly being TRBD1 (5 bases). Germline lookup yields CDR1 MNHEY and CDR2 SVGAGI. The CDR3 has 13 residues. The V gene lost 2 bases and the J gene lost 5 bases, with 6 bases spanning the gap. The CDR3 sequence is CASSYRQTGELFF. CDR3 sequence (DNA): TGTGCCAGCAGTTACCGACAGACCGGGGAGCTGTTTTTT.

V gene TRBV19 combines with J gene TRBJ2-2, with 11 positions matching TRBD2. Germline CDR1 is LNHDA and CDR2 is SQIVND (reference sequence). The junction had 7 bases not matched to a gene; V was cut back by 6 bases and J by 7 bases. The CDR3 has 15 residues. DNA for the CDR3: TGTGCCAGTAGGCCACTAGCGGGAGAGAGCGGGGAGCTGTTTTTT. Amino acid sequence: CASRPLAGESGELFF.